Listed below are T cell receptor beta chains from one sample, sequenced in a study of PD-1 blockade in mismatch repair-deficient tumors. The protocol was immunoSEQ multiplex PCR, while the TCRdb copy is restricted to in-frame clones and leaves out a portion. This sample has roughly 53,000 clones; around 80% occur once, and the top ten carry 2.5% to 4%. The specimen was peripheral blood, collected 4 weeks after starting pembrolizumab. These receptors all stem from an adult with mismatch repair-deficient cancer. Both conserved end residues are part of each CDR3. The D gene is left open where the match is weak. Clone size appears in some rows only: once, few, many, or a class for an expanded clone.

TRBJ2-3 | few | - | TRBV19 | TGTGCCAGTAGTGCGAGGGCAGAGGCAGATACGCAGTATTTT | CASSARAEADTQYF
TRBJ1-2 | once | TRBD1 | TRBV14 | TGTGCCAGCAGCCAACAGGGGGGCGCGACTGGCTACACCTTC | CASSQQGGATGYTF
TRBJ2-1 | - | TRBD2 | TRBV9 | TGTGCCAGCAGCGTATGGACGGGGGGAACCAATGAGCAGTTCTTC | CASSVWTGGTNEQFF
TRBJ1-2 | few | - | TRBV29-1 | TGCAGCGCATACACCGGTGGCTACACCTTC | CSAYTGGYTF
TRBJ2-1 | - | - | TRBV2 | TGTGCCAGCAGTGCCCAGCGTGTGTCCTACAATGAGCAGTTCTTC | CASSAQRVSYNEQFF
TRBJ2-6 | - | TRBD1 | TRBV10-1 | TGCGCCAGAGGGAGAGAGGGGGCCTTCTCTGGGGCCAACGTCCTGACTTTC | CARGREGAFSGANVLTF
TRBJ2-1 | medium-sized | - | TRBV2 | TGTGCCAGCAGTGGGGTTGAGCAGTTCTTC | CASSGVEQFF
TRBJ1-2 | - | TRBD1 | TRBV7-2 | TGTGCCAGCAGCCCGGGGACAGGGGGACCATCGCCCTATGGCTACACCTTC | CASSPGTGGPSPYGYTF
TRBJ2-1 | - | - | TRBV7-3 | TGTGCCAGCAGCTTAAAGTCGGGTGTAGCGTCCAATGAGCAGTTCTTC | CASSLKSGVASNEQFF
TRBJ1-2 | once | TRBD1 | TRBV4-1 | TGCGCCAGCAGCCAAAGACAGGGGGCGGACTATGGCTACACCTTC | CASSQRQGADYGYTF
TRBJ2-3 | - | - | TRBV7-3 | TGTGCCAGCAGCTTAACGGCCCTTGCTCCAGATACGCAGTATTTT | CASSLTALAPDTQYF
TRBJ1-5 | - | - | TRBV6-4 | TGTGCCAGCAGTGAGGGGTATAGCAATCAGCCCCAGCATTTT | CASSEGYSNQPQHF
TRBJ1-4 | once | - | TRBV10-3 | TGTGCCATCGCCCCGGGGCCGGGGGAAAAACTGTTTTTT | CAIAPGPGEKLFF
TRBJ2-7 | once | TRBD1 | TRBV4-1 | TGCGCCAGCAGTCTTACGGGACAGGGGGCCCACGAGCAGTACTTC | CASSLTGQGAHEQYF
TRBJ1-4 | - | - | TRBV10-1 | TGCGCCAGCAGTGAGCTTCCAGATGCGTCAACTAATGAAAAACTGTTTTTT | CASSELPDASTNEKLFF
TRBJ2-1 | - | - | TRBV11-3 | TGTGCCAGCAGCCCCCACGGGGGTGAGCAGTTCTTC | CASSPHGGEQFF
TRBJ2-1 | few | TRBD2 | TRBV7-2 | TGTGCCAGCAGCTCAAGGACTAGCGGGAGCTACAATGAGCAGTTCTTC | CASSSRTSGSYNEQFF
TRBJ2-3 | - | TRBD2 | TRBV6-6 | TGTGCCAGCAGCCGAAGGACTAGCGGGAGCACAGATACGCAGTATTTT | CASSRRTSGSTDTQYF
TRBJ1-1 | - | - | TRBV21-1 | TGTGCCAGCAGCAATGTCCGGGAGAACACTGAAGCTTTCTTT | CASSNVRENTEAFF
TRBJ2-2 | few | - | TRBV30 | TGTGCCTGGAGTCGCAAGCAGGGGGGGAACACCGGGGAGCTGTTTTTT | CAWSRKQGGNTGELFF
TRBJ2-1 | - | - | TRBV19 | TGTGCCAGTAGTTCTCGGGGTGTATACAATGAGCAGTTCTTC | CASSSRGVYNEQFF
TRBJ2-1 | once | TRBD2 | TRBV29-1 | TGCAGCGTTGATAAAGGGACTAGCGCCGACAATGAGCAGTTCTTC | CSVDKGTSADNEQFF
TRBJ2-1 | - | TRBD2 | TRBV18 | TGTGCCAGCTCACCCGGACTAGCGGTGTCCTACAATGAGCAGTTCTTC | CASSPGLAVSYNEQFF
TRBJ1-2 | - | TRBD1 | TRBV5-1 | TGCGCCAGCAGCCAGGGGGGACAGAAGACTAACTATGGCTACACCTTC | CASSQGGQKTNYGYTF
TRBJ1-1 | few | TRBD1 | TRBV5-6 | TGTGCCAGCAGCTCGGACAGGGGGGGATACACTGAAGCTTTCTTT | CASSSDRGGYTEAFF